Listed below are T cell receptor beta chains from one sample, sequenced in a study of post-analysis software for immune sequencing data. TCRdb used MiXCR to reprocess the PCR reads, holding one entry per CDR3 protein. This sample has approximately 360,000 distinct CDR3 sequences, with around 37% found just once. Sequencing was performed on blood. The receptor source for this set is a girl aged 10-17 years with multiple sclerosis. Both conserved end residues are part of each CDR3. Each record gives: J gene, D gene, clone size, V gene, CDR3 protein, CDR3 DNA. D genes are given only for firm matches. Clone sizes are given selectively: once, few, many, or a class where the clone is expanded.

>TRBJ2-7|NA|NA|TRBV6-5
CASSYEDSYEQYF
TGTGCCAGCAGTTACGAGGATTCCTACGAGCAGTACTTC
>TRBJ2-3|NA|NA|TRBV12-3/TRBV12-4
CASSIGTRGSTDTQYF
TGTGCCAGCAGTATTGGGACCCGCGGGAGCACAGATACGCAGTATTTT
>TRBJ2-7|NA|few|TRBV5-1
CASSYGGGARGGEQYF
TGCGCCAGCAGCTACGGAGGGGGCGCCCGGGGGGGTGAGCAGTACTTC
>TRBJ2-1|NA|NA|TRBV14
CASGSVGGRDEQFF
TGTGCCAGCGGCTCGGTGGGGGGAAGGGATGAGCAGTTCTTC
>TRBJ2-7|TRBD2|NA|TRBV20-1
CSAGTTSGGINEQYF
TGCAGTGCTGGAACGACTAGCGGGGGGATCAATGAGCAGTACTTC
>TRBJ1-2|NA|NA|TRBV6-2/TRBV6-3
CASRNGQNLYGYTF
TGTGCCAGCAGGAATGGACAGAACCTCTATGGCTACACCTTC
>TRBJ1-2|NA|few|TRBV10-3
CAISEPGQTDYGYTF
TGTGCCATCAGTGAGCCAGGACAGACCGACTATGGCTACACCTTC
>TRBJ2-3|NA|NA|TRBV12-3/TRBV12-4
CASSPSPPGSASTDTQYF
TGTGCCAGCAGTCCGAGCCCCCCTGGGTCAGCTAGCACAGATACGCAGTATTTT
>TRBJ1-4|TRBD1|few|TRBV12-3/TRBV12-4
CASRITGTGAEKLFF
TGTGCCAGCAGAATAACCGGGACAGGGGCCGAAAAACTGTTTTTT
>TRBJ2-6|NA|many|TRBV5-1
CASSLGLGMSSGANVLTF
TGCGCCAGCTCCCTAGGGTTGGGGATGAGCTCTGGGGCCAACGTCCTGACTTTC
>TRBJ2-3|NA|few|TRBV5-5
CASSLGHLDAQYF
TGTGCCAGCAGCTTGGGTCACCTGGATGCGCAGTATTTT
>TRBJ2-7|TRBD1|few|TRBV12-3/TRBV12-4
CASRSRTGVGVEQYF
TGTGCCAGCCGGTCACGAACAGGGGTGGGGGTTGAGCAGTACTTC
>TRBJ1-1|TRBD1|NA|TRBV2
CASRRQGDTEAFF
TGTGCCAGCAGGAGACAGGGTGACACTGAAGCTTTCTTT
>TRBJ2-7|NA|NA|TRBV7-2
CASSFAAGDPRYEQYF
TGTGCCAGCAGCTTTGCAGCAGGGGACCCCCGCTACGAGCAGTACTTC
>TRBJ2-5|TRBD1|few|TRBV7-9
CASSPRTGGGETQYF
TGTGCCAGCAGCCCGCGGACAGGGGGGGGAGAGACCCAGTACTTC
>TRBJ1-1|NA|few|TRBV29-1
CSVADTNTEAFF
TGCAGCGTCGCGGACACGAACACTGAAGCTTTCTTT
>TRBJ2-5|NA|few|TRBV6-6
CASSYSTSETQYF
TGTGCCAGCAGTTACTCGACTTCAGAGACCCAGTACTTC
>TRBJ2-3|NA|many|TRBV6-6
CASRTAGPTDTQYF
TGTGCCAGCAGGACCGCCGGGCCCACAGATACGCAGTATTTT
>TRBJ1-1|NA|NA|TRBV9
CASSVGHGDTEAFF
TGTGCCAGCAGCGTGGGGCACGGGGACACTGAAGCTTTCTTT
>TRBJ1-6|NA|once|TRBV6-6
CASNLYPVGGSPLHF
TGTGCCAGCAACTTGTACCCCGTGGGAGGATCACCCCTCCACTTT
>TRBJ2-3|TRBD2|NA|TRBV12-3/TRBV12-4
CASSLKIGLAGEESTDTRYF
TGTGCCAGCAGTTTAAAAATTGGTCTAGCGGGGGAAGAGAGCACAGATACGCGGTATTTT
>TRBJ2-1|NA|NA|TRBV28
CASSSKGAVRGNEQFF
TGTGCCAGCAGTTCAAAAGGGGCGGTGCGGGGCAATGAGCAGTTCTTC
>TRBJ2-5|TRBD2|few|TRBV4-2
CASSQVEWGTSGGQETQYF
TGTGCCAGCAGCCAAGTAGAGTGGGGGACTAGCGGGGGCCAAGAGACCCAGTACTTC